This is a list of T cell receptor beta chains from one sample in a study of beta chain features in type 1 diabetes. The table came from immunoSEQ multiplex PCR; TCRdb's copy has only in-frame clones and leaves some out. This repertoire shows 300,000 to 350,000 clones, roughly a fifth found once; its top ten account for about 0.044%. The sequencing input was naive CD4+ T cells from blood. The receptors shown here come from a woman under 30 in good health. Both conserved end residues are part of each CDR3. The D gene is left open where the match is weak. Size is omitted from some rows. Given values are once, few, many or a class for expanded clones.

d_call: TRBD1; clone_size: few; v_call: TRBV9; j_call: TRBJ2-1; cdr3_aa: CARPRQGNNEQFF; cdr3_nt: TGTGCCAGACCACGACAGGGGAACAATGAGCAGTTCTTC
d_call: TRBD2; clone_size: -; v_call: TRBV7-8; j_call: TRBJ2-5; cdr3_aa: CASSLVRGEETQYF; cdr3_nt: TGTGCCAGCAGCCTTGTCCGGGGGGAGGAGACCCAGTACTTC
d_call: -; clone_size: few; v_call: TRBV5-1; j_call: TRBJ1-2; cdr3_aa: CASSSRTTYGYTF; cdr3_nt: TGCGCCAGCAGCTCGCGGACAACTTATGGCTACACCTTC
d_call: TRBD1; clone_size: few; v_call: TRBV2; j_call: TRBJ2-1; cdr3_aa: CASSARGPYNEQFF; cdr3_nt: TGTGCCAGCAGTGCCAGGGGGCCCTACAATGAGCAGTTCTTC
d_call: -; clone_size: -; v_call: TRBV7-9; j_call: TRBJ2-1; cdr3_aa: CASSLAARGNEQFF; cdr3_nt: TGTGCCAGCAGCTTAGCGGCTCGGGGGAATGAGCAGTTCTTC
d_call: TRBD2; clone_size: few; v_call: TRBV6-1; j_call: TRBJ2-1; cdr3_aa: CASSTGTSGRSEQFF; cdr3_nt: TGTGCCAGCAGTACCGGGACTAGCGGGAGGTCCGAGCAGTTCTTC
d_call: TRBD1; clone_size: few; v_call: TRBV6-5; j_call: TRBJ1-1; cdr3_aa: CASSSGGTGMSSEAFF; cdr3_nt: TGTGCCAGCAGTTCAGGGGGGACAGGGATGTCGTCTGAAGCTTTCTTT
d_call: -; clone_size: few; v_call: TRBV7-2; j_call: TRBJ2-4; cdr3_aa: CASSPGAGGKNIQYF; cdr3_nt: TGTGCCAGCAGCCCGGGAGCAGGGGGAAAAAACATTCAGTACTTC
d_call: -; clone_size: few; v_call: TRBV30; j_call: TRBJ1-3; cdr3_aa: CAWTGGGNTIYF; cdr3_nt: TGTGCCTGGACAGGTGGTGGAAACACCATATATTTT
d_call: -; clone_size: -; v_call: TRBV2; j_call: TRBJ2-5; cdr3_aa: CASRPGSSQETQYF; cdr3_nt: TGTGCCAGCAGACCCGGGTCGTCTCAAGAGACCCAGTACTTC
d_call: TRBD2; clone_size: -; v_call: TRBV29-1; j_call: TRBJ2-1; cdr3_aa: CSVKRLAGAGNEQFF; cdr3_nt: TGCAGCGTGAAGCGACTAGCGGGAGCTGGGAATGAGCAGTTCTTC
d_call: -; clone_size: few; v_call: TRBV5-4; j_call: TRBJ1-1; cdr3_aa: CASRGTGRGEAFF; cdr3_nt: TGTGCCAGCAGAGGCACAGGCCGCGGCGAAGCTTTCTTT
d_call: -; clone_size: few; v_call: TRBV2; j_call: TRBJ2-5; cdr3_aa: CASSPQAQETQYF; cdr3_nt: TGTGCCAGCAGCCCCCAAGCTCAAGAGACCCAGTACTTC
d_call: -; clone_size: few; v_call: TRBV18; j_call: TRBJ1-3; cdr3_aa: CASSPGLSENTIYF; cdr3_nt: TGTGCCAGCTCACCCGGGTTGTCAGAGAACACCATATATTTT
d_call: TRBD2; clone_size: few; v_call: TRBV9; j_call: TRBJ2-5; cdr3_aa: CASSVARLAGGLETQYF; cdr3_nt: TGTGCCAGCAGCGTAGCCCGACTAGCGGGGGGGCTGGAGACCCAGTACTTC
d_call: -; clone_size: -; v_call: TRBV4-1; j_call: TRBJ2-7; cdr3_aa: CASSQQEDEQYF; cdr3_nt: TGCGCCAGCAGCCAGCAGGAAGACGAGCAGTACTTC
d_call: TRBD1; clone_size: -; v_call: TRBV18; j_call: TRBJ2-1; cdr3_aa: CASSPKDRGAYNEQFF; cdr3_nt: TGTGCCAGCTCACCTAAAGACAGGGGGGCCTACAATGAGCAGTTCTTC
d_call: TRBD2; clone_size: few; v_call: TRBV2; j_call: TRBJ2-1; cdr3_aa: CASSGTSGANEQFF; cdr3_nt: TGTGCCAGCAGTGGGACTAGCGGGGCTAATGAGCAGTTCTTC
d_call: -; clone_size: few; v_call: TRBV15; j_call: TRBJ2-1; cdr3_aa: CATSRDSGSEQFF; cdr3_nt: TGTGCCACCAGCAGAGACAGCGGTTCTGAGCAGTTCTTC
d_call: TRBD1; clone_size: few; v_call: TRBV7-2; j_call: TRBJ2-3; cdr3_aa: CASSLARGRTDTQYF; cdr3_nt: TGTGCCAGCAGCTTAGCCAGGGGGCGCACAGATACGCAGTATTTT
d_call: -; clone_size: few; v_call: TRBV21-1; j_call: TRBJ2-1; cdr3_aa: CASSKVGARVVYNEQFF; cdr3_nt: TGTGCCAGCAGCAAAGTCGGAGCCAGGGTCGTGTACAATGAGCAGTTCTTC
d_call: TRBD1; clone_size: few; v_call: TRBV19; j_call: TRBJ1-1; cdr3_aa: CASSGPDRGLNTEAFF; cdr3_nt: TGTGCCAGTAGTGGACCGGACAGGGGGTTGAACACTGAAGCTTTCTTT
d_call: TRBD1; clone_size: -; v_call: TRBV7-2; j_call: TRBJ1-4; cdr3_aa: CASSLRQGHEKLFF; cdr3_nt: TGTGCCAGCAGCCTGCGACAGGGCCATGAAAAACTGTTTTTT
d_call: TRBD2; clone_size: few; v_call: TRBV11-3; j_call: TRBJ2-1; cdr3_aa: CASSRGTSYNEQFF; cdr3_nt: TGTGCCAGCAGCCGCGGGACTAGTTACAATGAGCAGTTCTTC
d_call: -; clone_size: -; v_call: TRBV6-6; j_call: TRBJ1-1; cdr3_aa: CATGTPNTEAFF; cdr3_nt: TGTGCCACCGGGACACCGAACACTGAAGCTTTCTTT
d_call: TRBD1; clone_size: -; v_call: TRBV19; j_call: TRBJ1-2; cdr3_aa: CASIDRGGTYRYTF; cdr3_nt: TGTGCCAGCATTGACAGGGGCGGCACATATCGCTACACCTTC
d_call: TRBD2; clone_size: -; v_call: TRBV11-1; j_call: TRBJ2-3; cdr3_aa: CASSLASLASTDTQYF; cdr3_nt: TGTGCCAGCAGCTTAGCGTCACTAGCGAGCACAGATACGCAGTATTTT
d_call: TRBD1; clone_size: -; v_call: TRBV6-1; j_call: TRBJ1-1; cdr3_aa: CASSEARTGGTEAFF; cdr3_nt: TGTGCCAGCAGTGAAGCGCGGACAGGGGGGACTGAAGCTTTCTTT
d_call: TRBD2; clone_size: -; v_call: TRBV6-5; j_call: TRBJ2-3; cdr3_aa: CASSFGLAGGSDTQYF; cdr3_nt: TGTGCCAGCAGTTTTGGACTAGCGGGAGGTTCAGATACGCAGTATTTT
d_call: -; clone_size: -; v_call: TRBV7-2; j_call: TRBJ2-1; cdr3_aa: CASSSVQNNEQFF; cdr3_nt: TGTGCCAGCAGCTCGGTTCAAAACAATGAGCAGTTCTTC
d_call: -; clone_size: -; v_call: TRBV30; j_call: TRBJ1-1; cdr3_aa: CAWSVDTNTEAFF; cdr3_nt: TGTGCCTGGAGTGTTGACACGAACACTGAAGCTTTCTTT
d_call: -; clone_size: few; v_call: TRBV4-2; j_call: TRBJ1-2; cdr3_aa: CASSPTPESNYGYTF; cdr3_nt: TGTGCCAGCAGCCCTACCCCTGAGAGTAACTATGGCTACACCTTC
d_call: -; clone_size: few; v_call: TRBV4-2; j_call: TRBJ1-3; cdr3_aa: CASSQAISSSGNTIYF; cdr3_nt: TGTGCCAGCAGCCAGGCCATATCCAGCTCTGGAAACACCATATATTTT
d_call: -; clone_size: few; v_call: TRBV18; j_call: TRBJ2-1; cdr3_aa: CASSPPLAGDEQFF; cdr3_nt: TGTGCCAGCTCACCACCCTTAGCAGGGGATGAGCAGTTCTTC
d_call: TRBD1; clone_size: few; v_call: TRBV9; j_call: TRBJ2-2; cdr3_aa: CASSLSGQGAAGELFF; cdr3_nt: TGTGCCAGCAGCCTAAGTGGGCAGGGGGCCGCCGGGGAGCTGTTTTTT
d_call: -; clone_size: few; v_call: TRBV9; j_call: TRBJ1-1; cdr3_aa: CASSMGPNTEAFF; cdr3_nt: TGTGCCAGCAGCATGGGCCCGAACACTGAAGCTTTCTTT
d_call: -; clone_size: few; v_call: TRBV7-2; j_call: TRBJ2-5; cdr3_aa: CASSSIETQYF; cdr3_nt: TGTGCCAGCAGCTCCATAGAGACCCAGTACTTC
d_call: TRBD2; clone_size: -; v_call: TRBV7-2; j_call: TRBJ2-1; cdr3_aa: CASSYGLVSEQFF; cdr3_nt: TGTGCCAGCAGCTACGGACTAGTAAGTGAGCAGTTCTTC
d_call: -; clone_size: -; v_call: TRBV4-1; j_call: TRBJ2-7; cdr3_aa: CASSQGAFAYEQYF; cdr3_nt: TGCGCCAGCAGCCAAGGGGCATTTGCCTACGAGCAGTACTTC
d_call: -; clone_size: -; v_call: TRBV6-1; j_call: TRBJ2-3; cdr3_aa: CASSAFSGTDTQYF; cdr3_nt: TGTGCCAGCAGTGCGTTTAGCGGCACAGATACGCAGTATTTT
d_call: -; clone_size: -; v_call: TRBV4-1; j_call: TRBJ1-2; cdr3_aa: CASSRYGGGYGYTF; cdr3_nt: TGCGCCAGCAGCCGATACGGGGGAGGCTATGGCTACACCTTC
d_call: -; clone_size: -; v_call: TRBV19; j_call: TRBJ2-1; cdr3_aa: CASSTAPTGEQFF; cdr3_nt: TGTGCCAGTAGTACGGCCCCGACGGGGGAGCAGTTCTTC
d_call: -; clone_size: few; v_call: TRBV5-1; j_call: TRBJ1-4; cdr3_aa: CASSLEQGNEKLFF; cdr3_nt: TGCGCCAGCAGCTTGGAACAGGGAAATGAAAAACTGTTTTTT
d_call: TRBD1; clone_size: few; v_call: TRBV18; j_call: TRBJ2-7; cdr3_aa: CASSPLDRGEQYF; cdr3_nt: TGTGCCAGCTCACCACTGGACAGGGGCGAGCAGTACTTC
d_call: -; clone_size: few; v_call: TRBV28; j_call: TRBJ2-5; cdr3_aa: CASSLLETQYF; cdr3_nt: TGTGCCAGCAGTTTACTGGAGACCCAGTACTTC
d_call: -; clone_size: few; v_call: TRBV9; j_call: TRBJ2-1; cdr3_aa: CASRSLGQNEQFF; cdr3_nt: TGTGCCAGCAGATCTCTGGGGCAAAATGAGCAGTTCTTC
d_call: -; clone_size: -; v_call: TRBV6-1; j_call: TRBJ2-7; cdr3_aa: CASSSPGAEQYF; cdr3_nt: TGTGCCAGCAGTTCACCTGGGGCCGAGCAGTACTTC
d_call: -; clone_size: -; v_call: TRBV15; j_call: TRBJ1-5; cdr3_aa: CATSRPGGNQPQHF; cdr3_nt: TGTGCCACCAGCCGGCCCGGGGGGAATCAGCCCCAGCATTTT
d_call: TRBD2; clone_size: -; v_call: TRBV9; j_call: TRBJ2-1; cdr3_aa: CASSVGLAANNEQFF; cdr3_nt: TGTGCCAGCAGCGTAGGGCTAGCGGCAAACAATGAGCAGTTCTTC
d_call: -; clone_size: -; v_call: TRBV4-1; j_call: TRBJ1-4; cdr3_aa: CASSITVSNEKLFF; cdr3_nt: TGCGCCAGCAGCATAACAGTTTCTAATGAAAAACTGTTTTTT
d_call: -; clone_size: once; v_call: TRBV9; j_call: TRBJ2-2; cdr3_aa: CASSVARTGELFF; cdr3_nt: TGTGCCAGCAGCGTAGCTAGGACCGGGGAGCTGTTTTTT
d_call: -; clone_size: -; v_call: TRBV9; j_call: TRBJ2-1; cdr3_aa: CASSVEGESGNEQFF; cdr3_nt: TGTGCCAGCAGCGTAGAGGGGGAGAGTGGGAATGAGCAGTTCTTC
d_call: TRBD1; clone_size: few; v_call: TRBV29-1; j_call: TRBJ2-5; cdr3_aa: CSVGTGGRETQYF; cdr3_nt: TGCAGCGTCGGGACAGGGGGGAGGGAGACCCAGTACTTC
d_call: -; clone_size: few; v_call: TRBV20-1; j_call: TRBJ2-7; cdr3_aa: CSAYRDEQYF; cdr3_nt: TGCAGTGCTTACAGGGACGAGCAGTACTTC
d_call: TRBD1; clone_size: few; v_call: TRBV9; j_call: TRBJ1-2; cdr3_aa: CASSVYDRGFVGYTF; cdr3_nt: TGTGCCAGCAGCGTATATGACAGGGGGTTCGTTGGCTACACCTTC
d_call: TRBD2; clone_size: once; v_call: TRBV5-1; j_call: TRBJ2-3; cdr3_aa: CASSSEGLAVDTQYF; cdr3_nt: TGCGCCAGCAGCTCTGAGGGGCTAGCGGTAGATACGCAGTATTTT
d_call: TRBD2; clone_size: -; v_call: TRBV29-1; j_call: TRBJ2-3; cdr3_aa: CSARGGFTDTQYF; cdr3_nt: TGCAGCGCCCGGGGGGGTTTCACAGATACGCAGTATTTT
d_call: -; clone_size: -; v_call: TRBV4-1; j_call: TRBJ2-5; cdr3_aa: CASSQAETGETQYF; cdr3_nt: TGCGCCAGCAGCCAAGCCGAAACAGGGGAGACCCAGTACTTC
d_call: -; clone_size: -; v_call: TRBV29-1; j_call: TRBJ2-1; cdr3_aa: CSVLLGSGSNEQFF; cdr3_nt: TGCAGCGTGCTGCTAGGGTCGGGGAGCAATGAGCAGTTCTTC